What follows are 30 T cell receptor beta chains derived from one specimen sequenced in a study of cytomegalovirus exposure and HLA in healthy donors. The PCR made use of 60 Vbeta and 13 Jbeta primers. This table comes from immunoSEQ multiplex PCR, and its TCRdb copy is limited to in-frame clones, with some not included. This sample has 55,000 to 75,000 clones; roughly four fifths occur once, and the top ten carry about 7.4%. The sample was PBMCs. The receptors shown here come from a woman in her thirties in good health and CMV-seropositive.

The CDR3 DNA is TGTGCCAGCAGCTTAGGGAGGTCTAGCGGGAGGCGGGCAGATACGCAGTATTTT. Its translation is CASSLGRSSGRRADTQYF. The rearrangement uses TRBV7-2 and TRBJ2-3, with 11 nucleotides matching TRBD2. V lost 1 base and J lost 4; bases outside the gene matches: 10. CDR3 length: 18 amino acids. Germline V gives CDR1 SGHTA, CDR2 FQGNSA.

This clone was observed a single time. This CDR3 reads CASSRGQGRSSALFF. In nucleotides, the CDR3 is TGCGCCAGCAGCCGAGGACAGGGACGGAGTTCTGCGCTGTTTTTT. V gene TRBV4-3 combines with J gene TRBJ1-4, with 8 bases fitting TRBD1. In germline, CDR1 is LGHNA, CDR2 YSLEER. The CDR3 length is 15 residues. The V segment lost 4 bases and the J segment 14 bases; nucleotides outside the gene matches: 15.

CDR3 nucleotides: TGTGCCAGCAGTCCTGGACTAGCGGGTTTGGGGCGGGGAGATACGCAGTATTTT. Protein product: CASSPGLAGLGRGDTQYF. J is TRBJ2-3 and V is TRBV28, with TRBD2 identical over 11 bases. The CDR3 is 18 amino acids. V dropped 5 bases and J dropped 5; count of bases not matched to a gene: 15. Looked up from germline, CDR1 is MDHEN and CDR2 is SYDVKM. Using reference TRBV28 and TRBJ2-3 for the parts outside the CDR3, the full variable domain is DVKVTQSSRYLVKRTGEKVFLECVQDMDHENMFWYRQDPGLGLRLIYFSYDVKMKEKGDIPEGYSVSREKKERFSLILESASTNQTSMYLCASSPGLAGLGRGDTQYFGPGTRLTVL.

This clone was recorded a few times. The chain carries TRBV5-1 and TRBJ2-7; 8 bases match TRBD2. V lost 1 base to trimming and J lost 2 bases; unmatched junction nucleotides: 5. From germline, CDR1 is SGHRS and CDR2 YFSETQ. The CDR3 is made up of 15 amino acids. The CDR3 bases are TGCGCCAGCAGCTTGACTAGCGGCAAGACCTACGAGCAGTACTTC. Translation gives CASSLTSGKTYEQYF.

This clone was seen only a few times. The CDR3 is CAISHKTGEAGYTF. The CDR3 nucleotides read TGTGCCATCAGTCACAAAACAGGGGAGGCGGGCTACACCTTC. The chain is built from TRBV10-3 and TRBJ1-2; 7 bases map to TRBD1. The ends lost 5 bases at V and 8 bases at J; junction bases unmatched: 11. The germline gives CDR1 ENHRY, CDR2 SYGVKD. This CDR3 has 14 residues.

J is TRBJ2-1 and V is TRBV28, with D perhaps TRBD1 (6 bases). Trimming removed 7 bases at V and 2 bases at J, with 15 bases between. The CDR3 totals 15 residues. The germline V gene encodes CDR1 MDHEN and CDR2 SYDVKM. CDR3 sequence: CASTATGIPYNEQFF. CDR3 sequence (DNA): TGTGCCAGCACCGCCACAGGGATCCCCTACAATGAGCAGTTCTTC.

V usage is TRBV6-4 and J usage is TRBJ2-1; 10 bases fit TRBD2. CDR3 length: 14 amino acids. Per germline, CDR1 MRHNA and CDR2 SNTAGT. The trim removed 3 bases at V and 9 bases at J, leaving 5 bases unmatched. This CDR3 is CASSDLAGVSEQFF. CDR3 bases: TGTGCCAGCAGTGATCTAGCGGGAGTTTCTGAGCAGTTCTTC.

This clone was detected a few times. This sequence joins TRBV6-6 and TRBJ1-5; D might be TRBD1 (5 bases). Trimming took 7 bases from V and 4 from J, leaving 11 bases between them. The CDR3 is made up of 13 amino acids. Per the germline V gene, CDR1 is MNHNY and CDR2 is SVGAGI (reference sequence). CDR3: CASKGVGNQPQHF. CDR3 sequence (DNA): TGTGCCAGCAAAGGGGTAGGGAATCAGCCCCAGCATTTT.

This chain uses TRBV10-1 with TRBJ2-7, with TRBD1 as a possible D gene (6 bases). Trimming stripped 3 bases from V and 2 bases from J, with 11 bases between. The CDR3 sequence is 14 residues long. Germline V gene lookup returns CDR1 WNHNN and CDR2 SYGVQD (reference sequence). CDR3 protein: CASSDYRDTYEQYF. The CDR3, as DNA: TGCGCCAGCAGTGATTACAGGGACACCTACGAGCAGTACTTC.

In this sample, this clone turned up once. The rearrangement joins TRBV4-2 to TRBJ2-7, with 13 bases that match TRBD2. CDR3 length: 18 amino acids. The germline V gene encodes CDR1 LGHNA and CDR2 YNFKEQ. V gave up 5 bases and J gave up 7 bases; unmatched junction bases: 17. CDR3 sequence (DNA): TGTGCCAGCAGCAAGTCATCAAAACTAGCGGGAGGGCCATGTGAGCAGTACTTC. Protein: CASSKSSKLAGGPCEQYF.

The J gene is TRBJ2-1, the V gene TRBV4-1; perhaps TRBD1 as D (5 bases). V lost 2 bases and J 7 bases, leaving 9 bases between the germline ends. Germline assignment: CDR1 MGHRA and CDR2 YSYEKL. The CDR3 consists of 13 residues. CDR3 DNA: TGCGCCAGCAGCCAAATAGACAGAAATGAGCAGTTCTTC. Protein: CASSQIDRNEQFF.

J is TRBJ1-4 and V is TRBV28; D is uncertain. Germline CDR1 and CDR2: MDHEN and SYDVKM. CDR3 length equals 14 residues. The ends were cut back, 2 bases at V and 4 bases at J, with 8 bases in the middle. This CDR3 reads CASSLRVGNEKLFF. The CDR3 DNA follows: TGTGCCAGCAGTTTACGAGTCGGTAATGAAAAACTGTTTTTT.

In this sample, this clone turned up many times. One junction end disagrees with the germline gene, perhaps due to a read error. Written as DNA, the CDR3 is TGTGCCAGCAGCGCGGGGGGATCGTGGTTCTTC. It translates to CASSAGGSWFF. The chain recombines TRBV13 with TRBJ1-2; maybe TRBD1 (5 bases). Germline V gives CDR1 PRHDT, CDR2 FYEKMQ (reference sequence). CDR3 length: 11 amino acids.

The chain joins TRBV28 to TRBJ1-2; the D gene is possibly TRBD1 (5 bases). The CDR3 has 14 amino acids. Germline V gene lookup returns CDR1 MDHEN and CDR2 SYDVKM. Trimming removed 5 bases from V and 4 bases from J, with 14 bases in between. The CDR3 loop is CASSINRILYGYTF. CDR3 sequence (DNA): TGTGCCAGCAGTATAAACAGGATTCTCTATGGCTACACCTTC.

The rearrangement joins TRBV5-1 to TRBJ2-1; 11 nucleotides line up with TRBD2. Germline V lookup: CDR1 SGHRS, CDR2 YFSETQ. V was pared by 2 bases and J by 5 bases, with 9 bases of the junction left unmatched. The CDR3 contains 17 residues. The CDR3 coding sequence is TGCGCCAGCAGCTTTCGAGGACTAGCGGGCAAAAACAATGAGCAGTTCTTC. Residues: CASSFRGLAGKNNEQFF.

This chain uses TRBV28 with TRBJ2-5; weak D call: TRBD1 (6 bases). The V gene's germline CDR1 is MDHEN and CDR2 SYDVKM. The CDR3 totals 15 residues. V lost 2 bases, J lost 4 bases, and 14 bases lay in between. The CDR3 DNA reads TGTGCCAGCAGTTTAGGGACACATTCTCCAGAGACCCAGTACTTC. This gives the protein CASSLGTHSPETQYF.

This sequence joins TRBV7-2 and TRBJ2-1; D is undetermined. The CDR3 is 15 amino acids. Trimming removed 6 bases at V and 0 bases at J, with 12 bases between. Germline-derived CDR1 and CDR2 are SGHTA and FQGNSA. CDR3 coding DNA: TGTGCCAGCAGTCTGTATTCGAGCTCCTACAATGAGCAGTTCTTC. Amino acids: CASSLYSSSYNEQFF. Complete variable domain (other parts from reference TRBV7-2 and TRBJ2-1): GAGVSQSPSNKVTEKGKDVELRCDPISGHTALYWYRQSLGQGLEFLIYFQGNSAPDKSGLPSDRFSAERTGGSVSTLTIQRTQQEDSAVYLCASSLYSSSYNEQFFGPGTRLTVL.

This chain joins TRBV29-1 and TRBJ2-1; TRBD2 matches at 11 bases. CDR3 size: 12 residues. V gave up 8 bases and J gave up 11 bases; unmatched junction bases: 8. Germline lookup yields CDR1 SQVTM and CDR2 ANQGSEA. The CDR3 spells CSFSGTSGQQFF. The CDR3 DNA reads as TGCAGCTTCTCCGGGACTAGCGGTCAGCAGTTCTTC.

This clone showed up just a few times. The genes are TRBV5-1 and TRBJ1-1; 7 bases are shared with TRBD1. CDR1 is SGHRS and CDR2 is YFSETQ in the germline V gene. The ends lost 7 bases at V and 1 base at J; junction bases unmatched: 4. CDR3 length: 13 amino acids. The CDR3 is CASGRQGNTEAFF. DNA of the CDR3: TGCGCCAGCGGACGACAGGGGAACACTGAAGCTTTCTTT.

The chain has TRBV11-2 and TRBJ2-1; 7 nucleotides match TRBD2. Germline-derived CDR1 and CDR2 are SGHAT and FQNNGV. CDR3 length equals 15 residues. V shed 5 bases and J 2 bases; nucleotides not matched to a gene: 6. The DNA for the CDR3 is TGTGCCAGCAGCGGGGACTACGGTACCTACAATGAGCAGTTCTTC. Its protein is CASSGDYGTYNEQFF.

This chain uses TRBV28 with TRBJ1-2; weak D call: TRBD1 (6 bases). The germline CDR1 and CDR2 sequences are MDHEN and SYDVKM. V was clipped by 3 bases and J by 8 bases, with 10 bases between them. CDR3 length: 12 amino acids. CDR3 sequence reads: CASSFEGHGYTF. The CDR3 DNA reads TGTGCCAGCAGTTTTGAGGGACACGGCTACACCTTC.

The rearrangement links TRBV30 to TRBJ2-7; D perhaps matches TRBD2 (5 bases). Trimming pared 1 base from V and 6 bases from J, leaving 16 bases between. The length of the CDR3 is 14 residues. Germline V CDR1 and CDR2: GTSNPN, SVGIG (reference sequence). The CDR3 loop is CAWSDGKALSEQYF. DNA of the CDR3: TGTGCCTGGAGTGACGGGAAGGCTCTCTCCGAGCAGTACTTC.

This clone was detected only once. The genes are TRBV2 and TRBJ1-1; a weak D match, TRBD1 (6 bases). This CDR3 is 14 amino acids long. Germline CDR1 reads SNHLY; CDR2 reads FYNNEI. Trimming removed 10 bases at V and 4 bases at J, with 19 bases between. CDR3 loop: CATSQGVSGTEAFF. The CDR3 nucleotides are TGTGCCACCTCACAGGGAGTTTCAGGCACTGAAGCTTTCTTT.

V gene TRBV9 combines with J gene TRBJ2-7; 11 nucleotides align to TRBD2. Germline V CDR1 and CDR2: SGDLS, YYNGEE. Trimming removed 4 bases from V and 7 bases from J; junction bases left unmatched: 7. The CDR3 loop spans 14 amino acids. CDR3 sequence reads: CASSPLAGGGEQYF. The CDR3 coding sequence is TGTGCCAGCAGCCCCCTAGCGGGAGGAGGGGAGCAGTACTTC.

This clone occurred once. The J gene is TRBJ2-7, the V gene TRBV5-1, with D possibly TRBD2 on 6 matching bases. This CDR3 comprises 14 residues. Trimming cost V 6 bases and J 2 bases, with 15 bases left between them. Germline V lookup: CDR1 SGHRS, CDR2 YFSETQ. The CDR3 DNA follows: TGCGCCAGCATGCGCGTTGGGGGGACCTACGAGCAGTACTTC. Translating it yields CASMRVGGTYEQYF.

The chain links TRBV27 to TRBJ2-7; a weak D match, TRBD1 (6 bases). CDR1 MNHEY and CDR2 SMNVEV come from the germline V gene (reference sequence). This CDR3 region has 15 residues. Trimming took 2 bases from V and 5 from J, leaving 16 bases between them. The CDR3, as DNA: TGTGCCAGCAGTTTACAGGGACATCAAGGGGACGAGCAGTACTTC. Residues: CASSLQGHQGDEQYF.

This clone was found a few times. The chain combines TRBV2 with TRBJ2-3; 7 nucleotides align to TRBD2. V gave up 8 bases and J gave up 3 bases; unmatched junction bases: 8. CDR3 length: 14 amino acids. Germline V CDR1 and CDR2: SNHLY, FYNNEI. CDR3 region: CASRLGRETDTQYF. The CDR3 region has the DNA TGTGCCAGCCGCTTGGGGCGGGAGACAGATACGCAGTATTTT.

The CDR3 DNA is TGTGCCAGCGGGACAGGGGGACTCGGCAATCAGCCCCAGCATTTT. Its protein is CASGTGGLGNQPQHF. V is TRBV7-9 and J is TRBJ1-5; 11 nucleotides align to TRBD1. The J segment lost 2 bases and the V segment lost 8 bases, leaving 5 bases of the junction unmatched. This CDR3 spans 15 amino acids. CDR1 is SEHNR, CDR2 FQNEAQ, per germline (reference sequence).

This rearrangement joins TRBV11-1 to TRBJ2-5; 8 bases are a match to TRBD2. CDR1 is SGHAT, CDR2 FQDESV, per germline (reference sequence). The CDR3 runs to 15 residues. The ends lost 3 bases at V and 4 bases at J; junction bases unmatched: 7. CDR3 region: CASSFGAGGAETQYF. CDR3 bases: TGTGCCAGCAGCTTTGGCGCCGGGGGGGCAGAGACCCAGTACTTC.

V gene TRBV7-9 combines with J gene TRBJ2-7; 11 bases agree with TRBD2. V dropped 5 bases and J dropped 3; count of bases not matched to a gene: 9. The CDR3 length is 16 residues. CDR1 is SEHNR and CDR2 is FQNEAQ in the germline V gene (reference sequence). This chain's CDR3 is CASSDAGTSGLYEQYF. The CDR3 nucleotides are TGTGCCAGCAGCGACGCCGGGACTAGCGGACTCTACGAGCAGTACTTC. Full variable domain (missing parts from reference TRBV7-9 and TRBJ2-7): DTGVSQNPRHKITKRGQNVTFRCDPISEHNRLYWYRQTLGQGPEFLTYFQNEAQLEKSRLLSDRFSAERPKGSFSTLEIQRTEQGDSAMYLCASSDAGTSGLYEQYFGPGTRLTVT.